This T cell receptor (beta chain) was observed in a study of blood T cell repertoires in COVID-19. Study information: Some COVID-19 samples were acute and others convalescent; all came from the United States, Italy and Spain. Sources were T cells, B-cell-depleted T cells, or PBMCs; the material itself was cDNA or gDNA.

As originally analysed: Counts of nucleated cells, estimated from reference gene primer amplification, were obtained. Clones were read by immunoSEQ multiplex PCR, and TCRdb kept only the in-frame ones, dropping some. V and J calls and clone size come straight from that table; D and trimming were deduced from the DNA. This sample yields fewer than 60,000 clones, of which approximately 95% are seen a single time; 0.9% to 1.1% belongs to the top ten. Seattle patients were enrolled during active infection and followed longitudinally. CDR3 length: 15 residues. The germline V gene has CDR1 SGHAT and CDR2 FQNNGV. The germline V and J ends were trimmed by 5 bases and 6 bases, with 20 bases remaining between them.

The sequenced sample was peripheral blood. The chain employs TRBV11-2 and TRBJ2-7; tentative D call: TRBD2 (6 bases). This receptor was obtained from a man aged 55 to 70 with COVID-19, enrolled during active disease. The CDR3 nucleotides are TGTGCCAGCAGCCACCAGAACGGGGCGGAGGGCGAGCAGTACTTC. This encodes CASSHQNGAEGEQYF.